This TCR beta chain is drawn from a study of CD8+ T cells in alopecia areata. This clone was counted only a few times. V lost 5 bases and J 0 bases, leaving 8 bases between the germline ends. The CDR3 loop spans 13 amino acids. Per the germline V gene, CDR1 is GTSNPN and CDR2 is SVGIG (reference sequence). Extracted RNA was reverse transcribed into cDNA, the sequencing template. This table comes from immunoSEQ multiplex PCR, and its TCRdb copy is limited to in-frame clones, with some not included. The sample has around 120,000 clones; about 54% are singletons. As for treatment: oral pan-JAK inhibitor, 5-10 mg twice daily.

The clonotype originates from a human donor with alopecia areata. V usage is TRBV30 and J usage is TRBJ2-1; D is ambiguous. Here the sequenced sample was CD8+ T cells sorted from blood, taken at week 4, from a patient treated with tofacitinib. The CDR3 region is CAWGPLSYNEQFF. The CDR3 coding sequence is TGTGCCTGGGGGCCTCTCTCCTACAATGAGCAGTTCTTC.